The 7 T cell receptor beta chains given below trace back to one sample, sequenced in a study of T cell responses to AZD1222 COVID-19 vaccine. The protocol was immunoSEQ multiplex PCR, while the TCRdb copy is restricted to in-frame clones and leaves out a portion. The sample shows approximately 130,000 clones, around 89% of them seen only once. The sample was peripheral blood, taken on day 0 of MenACWY control vaccination. Receptor source: an adult in good health.

This chain connects TRBV10-3 to TRBJ1-3; TRBD1 might be the D (5 bases). Germline V gene sequence: CDR1 ENHRY, CDR2 SYGVKD. V was shortened by 2 bases and J by 0 bases, with 5 bases between the two germline ends. The CDR3 covers 14 residues. The CDR3: CAISEGASGNTIYF. CDR3 in DNA: TGTGCCATCAGTGAGGGGGCCTCTGGAAACACCATATATTTT.

This rearrangement joins TRBV28 to TRBJ2-3; 10 nucleotides line up with TRBD2. Germline CDR1 and CDR2: MDHEN and SYDVKM. This CDR3 region has 16 residues. The J segment lost 4 bases and the V segment lost 3 bases, leaving 7 bases of the junction unmatched. The CDR3 DNA is TGTGCCAGCAGTTTCTCTAGCGGGAGCGGCTCAGATACGCAGTATTTT. It codes for CASSFSSGSGSDTQYF. Complete variable domain (other parts from reference TRBV28 and TRBJ2-3): DVKVTQSSRYLVKRTGEKVFLECVQDMDHENMFWYRQDPGLGLRLIYFSYDVKMKEKGDIPEGYSVSREKKERFSLILESASTNQTSMYLCASSFSSGSGSDTQYFGPGTRLTVL.

V is TRBV11-3 and J is TRBJ1-1, with a tentative D call TRBD1 (5 bases). The CDR3 length is 13 residues. Trimming stripped 2 bases from V and 8 bases from J, with 12 bases between. Germline lookup yields CDR1 SGHNT and CDR2 YENEEA. The CDR3 sequence: CASSLNFQGEAFF. CDR3 DNA: TGTGCCAGCAGCTTAAATTTCCAGGGAGAAGCTTTCTTT.

As DNA, the CDR3 is TGTGCCAGCAGCTTAGTAAGGCCCCCGGATTCACCCCTCCACTTT. Residues: CASSLVRPPDSPLHF. The chain links TRBV7-2 to TRBJ1-6; D gene ambiguous. Germline CDR1 SGHTA, CDR2 FQGNSA. The CDR3 totals 15 residues. V gave up 1 base and J gave up 8 bases, with 12 bases separating them.

The chain combines TRBV7-8 with TRBJ2-3, with a possible D match to TRBD2 (6 bases). The CDR3 contains 15 residues. Trimming took off 1 base at V and 4 bases at J, with 12 bases between the two ends. Germline CDR1 SGHVS, CDR2 FQNEAQ. CDR3 in amino acids: CASSLEGGMADTQYF. In DNA form, the CDR3 reads TGTGCCAGCAGCTTAGAGGGCGGGATGGCAGATACGCAGTATTTT. The full variable domain, in which reference TRBV7-8 and TRBJ2-3 provide the parts outside the CDR3, is GAGVSQSPRYKVAKRGQDVALRCDPISGHVSLFWYQQALGQGPEFLTYFQNEAQLDKSGLPSDRFFAERPEGSVSTLKIQRTQQEDSAVYLCASSLEGGMADTQYFGPGTRLTVL.

The rearrangement links TRBV2 to TRBJ2-5; 8 nucleotides align to TRBD2. V shed 1 base, J shed 5 bases, and the junction held 6 bases outside the gene matches. CDR3 length equals 15 residues. Germline assignment: CDR1 SNHLY and CDR2 FYNNEI. This chain's CDR3 is CASSEVSGVAETQYF. The CDR3 nucleotides read TGTGCCAGCAGTGAAGTTAGCGGGGTTGCCGAGACCCAGTACTTC.

The rearrangement links TRBV18 to TRBJ1-3, with D perhaps matching TRBD1 (6 bases). This CDR3 is 18 amino acids long. V lost 3 bases and J 0 bases, leaving 18 bases between the germline ends. CDR1 is KGHSH and CDR2 is LQKENI in the germline V gene. CDR3 amino acids: CASSPRTRTVTSGNTIYF. In DNA, the CDR3 is TGTGCCAGCTCACCCCGCACAAGGACAGTAACCTCTGGAAACACCATATATTTT.